This entry lists 26 T cell receptor beta chains sequenced from one sample in a study of cytomegalovirus exposure and HLA in healthy donors. Both 60 Vbeta primers and 13 Jbeta primers went into the PCR. The data were produced by immunoSEQ multiplex PCR, yet TCRdb's version contains in-frame clones alone and is incomplete. The sample records under 200,000 clones, around 76% being singletons. The sample was PBMCs. The receptors were sampled from a girl between 10 and 17 years old in good health and CMV-seropositive.

The rearrangement uses TRBV2 and TRBJ2-1; 7 nucleotides match TRBD1. Looked up from germline, CDR1 is SNHLY and CDR2 is FYNNEI. V lost 4 bases, J lost 2 bases, and 2 bases stayed unmatched. The CDR3 runs to 14 residues. The CDR3 loop reads CASSAGQTYNEQFF. The CDR3 DNA reads as TGTGCCAGCAGTGCGGGACAGACCTACAATGAGCAGTTCTTC. Using reference TRBV2 and TRBJ2-1 for the parts outside the CDR3, the full variable domain is EPEVTQTPSHQVTQMGQEVILRCVPISNHLYFYWYRQILGQKVEFLVSFYNNEISEKSEIFDDQFSVERPDGSNFTLKIRSTKLEDSAMYFCASSAGQTYNEQFFGPGTRLTVL.

The CDR3 bases are TGTGCCAGCAGTCACCCTCTAGCGGGAGACACCTACGAGCAGTACTTC. Its protein product is CASSHPLAGDTYEQYF. The gene calls are TRBV2 and TRBJ2-7; 10 nucleotides line up with TRBD2. CDR3 length equals 16 residues. The V gene end was trimmed by 5 bases and the J gene end by 2 bases; junction bases not matched to a gene: 9. The germline gives CDR1 SNHLY, CDR2 FYNNEI.

The rearrangement links TRBV4-1 to TRBJ1-2; D perhaps matches TRBD1 (6 bases). This CDR3 has 14 residues. V lost 1 base and J 8 bases, leaving 14 bases between the germline ends. Germline CDR1 MGHRA, CDR2 YSYEKL. CDR3: CASSQGGGTLGYTF. The CDR3 DNA follows: TGCGCCAGCAGCCAAGGGGGGGGCACCCTAGGCTACACCTTC.

CDR3 in DNA: TGTGCCAGCTCACTAGCACTAGCGGACCACTACGAGCAGTACTTC. Encoded protein: CASSLALADHYEQYF. This chain uses TRBV18 with TRBJ2-7, with 8 bases aligning to TRBD2. Germline V lookup: CDR1 KGHSH, CDR2 LQKENI. The ends lost 4 bases at V and 3 bases at J; junction bases unmatched: 8. This CDR3 is 15 amino acids long.

J is TRBJ2-3 and V is TRBV7-9; TRBD2 aligns across 9 bases. V gave up 6 bases and J gave up 2 bases; unmatched junction bases: 6. Germline loops: CDR1 SEHNR, CDR2 FQNEAQ (reference sequence). This CDR3 is built from 15 residues. The CDR3 region has the DNA TGTGCCAGCAGTCCCGGGACTAGCAACACAGATACGCAGTATTTT. The encoded protein is CASSPGTSNTDTQYF. Based on the CDR3 plus reference TRBV7-9 and TRBJ2-3, the full variable domain is DTGVSQNPRHKITKRGQNVTFRCDPISEHNRLYWYRQTLGQGPEFLTYFQNEAQLEKSRLLSDRFSAERPKGSFSTLEIQRTEQGDSAMYLCASSPGTSNTDTQYFGPGTRLTVL.

V gene TRBV9 combines with J gene TRBJ2-7; 10 nucleotides match TRBD2. CDR3 size: 14 residues. V gave up 3 bases and J gave up 7 bases; unmatched junction bases: 7. CDR1 and CDR2 (germline): SGDLS, YYNGEE. The CDR3 sequence is CASSDSGRVDEQYF. The CDR3 DNA follows: TGTGCCAGCAGCGACAGCGGGAGGGTAGATGAGCAGTACTTC.

The rearrangement links TRBV5-6 to TRBJ2-5; 8 bases align to TRBD1. Unmatched junction bases numbered 12, after V lost 4 bases and J lost 4 bases. CDR1 is SGHDT and CDR2 is YYEEEE in the germline V gene. This CDR3 has 16 amino acids. The CDR3 is CASSARTGRLRETQYF. DNA of the CDR3: TGTGCCAGCAGCGCCCGGACAGGGAGGCTGAGAGAGACCCAGTACTTC.

The chain employs TRBV10-3 and TRBJ2-1, with 7 bases identical to TRBD1. Germline assignment: CDR1 ENHRY and CDR2 SYGVKD. The CDR3 runs 13 residues. J gave up 6 bases and V 4 bases, and 3 bases lay outside the gene matches. The CDR3 DNA sequence: TGTGCCATCAGTGCAACAGGGGTCAATGAGCAGTTCTTC. Its translation: CAISATGVNEQFF.

The V and J genes are TRBV5-1 and TRBJ2-1, with D hard to call. V gave up 4 bases and J gave up 1 base, with 12 bases separating them. Per the germline V gene, CDR1 is SGHRS and CDR2 is YFSETQ. The CDR3 is made up of 15 amino acids. CDR3: CASSGLTTSYNEQFF. DNA for the CDR3: TGCGCCAGCAGCGGCCTAACGACATCCTACAATGAGCAGTTCTTC.

The rearrangement joins TRBV27 to TRBJ2-7, with 10 bases that match TRBD2. J was trimmed by 7 bases and V by 4 bases; bases with no gene match: 10. Per the germline V gene, CDR1 is MNHEY and CDR2 is SMNVEV (reference sequence). The CDR3 is made up of 15 amino acids. The DNA of the CDR3 is TGTGCCAGCAGTTCCAGCGGGAGGGCCGGAAAGGAGCAGTACTTC. Amino acids: CASSSSGRAGKEQYF.

This CDR3 reads CASSPRDRSYEQYF. DNA of the CDR3: TGTGCCAGCAGCCCCCGGGACAGGTCCTACGAGCAGTACTTC. This rearrangement joins TRBV6-5 to TRBJ2-7; 8 positions agree with TRBD1. Germline V lookup: CDR1 MNHEY, CDR2 SVGAGI. V shed 6 bases, J shed 1 base, and the junction held 5 bases outside the gene matches. This CDR3 is built from 14 residues.

The genes are TRBV29-1 and TRBJ2-5, with D possibly being TRBD2 (5 bases). From germline, CDR1 is SQVTM and CDR2 ANQGSEA. Trimming took off 7 bases at V and 3 bases at J, with 15 bases between the two ends. This CDR3 has 13 amino acids. The CDR3 DNA reads as TGCAGCGCTGCCTCCAACGGGGAAGAGACCCAGTACTTC. It codes for CSAASNGEETQYF.

V gene TRBV4-1 combines with J gene TRBJ2-7; D possibly corresponds to TRBD2 (5 bases). The CDR3 is 14 residues long. Deletions cut 3 bases from V and 5 bases from J, with 14 bases between. CDR1 MGHRA and CDR2 YSYEKL come from the germline V gene. The CDR3 region has the DNA TGCGCCAGCAGCCACCCTTCGGGAAGGAACGAGCAGTACTTC. Its protein product is CASSHPSGRNEQYF.

The chain links TRBV7-2 to TRBJ1-3, with 7 bases identical to TRBD1. The trim removed 5 bases at V and 6 bases at J, leaving 7 bases unmatched. The CDR3 is 14 residues long. The germline V gene encodes CDR1 SGHTA and CDR2 FQGNSA. CDR3 DNA sequence: TGTGCCAGCAGCCCCCGACAGGGCTTAAACACCATATATTTT. This sequence encodes CASSPRQGLNTIYF.

The V and J genes are TRBV29-1 and TRBJ1-1, with D possibly matching TRBD1 (5 bases). The CDR3 runs 11 residues. Germline V CDR1 and CDR2: SQVTM, ANQGSEA. V shed 2 bases and J shed 7 bases, with 8 bases lying between them. The DNA for the CDR3 is TGCAGCGTTGAAAGGGGAATTGAAGCTTTCTTT. It specifies CSVERGIEAFF.

The CDR3 nucleotides are TGTGCCAGCTTATTGCCAGGGGCCACTGAAGCTTTCTTT. It translates to CASLLPGATEAFF. This rearrangement joins TRBV28 to TRBJ1-1, with D perhaps TRBD1 (6 bases). Germline values: CDR1 MDHEN, CDR2 SYDVKM. Trimming removed 8 bases at V and 4 bases at J, with 14 bases between. The CDR3 length is 13 residues.

The chain uses TRBV7-2 and TRBJ2-1, with D possibly matching TRBD1 (5 bases). Germline CDR1 and CDR2: SGHTA and FQGNSA. V was pared by 5 bases and J by 8 bases, with 10 bases between. CDR3 length: 12 amino acids. CDR3 coding DNA: TGTGCCAGCAGCATACAGGTCCATGAGCAGTTCTTC. Translation gives CASSIQVHEQFF.

J is TRBJ2-1 and V is TRBV5-6, with a weak D call TRBD2 (5 bases). This CDR3 has 13 residues. Germline V gives CDR1 SGHDT, CDR2 YYEEEE. V was cut by 9 bases and J by 6 bases, with 16 bases left in between. CDR3 sequence reads: CATSRGSGNEQFF. CDR3 nucleotides: TGTGCCACCTCTAGAGGGTCGGGCAATGAGCAGTTCTTC.

The sample holds a few counts of this clone. This sequence joins TRBV10-1 and TRBJ2-7; TRBD2 aligns across 9 bases. The CDR3 consists of 15 residues. V lost 3 bases, J lost 2 bases, and 5 bases stayed unmatched. CDR1 is WNHNN and CDR2 is SYGVQD in the germline V gene (reference sequence). This chain's CDR3 is CASSDLLAGPYEQYF. The CDR3 DNA follows: TGCGCCAGCAGTGATCTCCTAGCGGGACCCTACGAGCAGTACTTC.

This chain joins TRBV2 and TRBJ1-1, with 8 nucleotides matching TRBD1. Germline trimming cut 4 bases from V and 4 bases from J; bases unmatched to any gene: 5. The germline gives CDR1 SNHLY, CDR2 FYNNEI. This CDR3 comprises 14 residues. The CDR3 nucleotides read TGTGCCAGCAGTGTTGAGGGACAGGCCACTGAAGCTTTCTTT. This encodes CASSVEGQATEAFF.

This clone was found a few times. The chain combines TRBV4-1 with TRBJ2-7; D is unresolved. The germline CDR1 and CDR2 sequences are MGHRA and YSYEKL. V lost 0 bases and J lost 3, with 12 bases in between. The CDR3 totals 15 residues. CDR3 residues: CASSQDRGSVYEQYF. The CDR3 region has the DNA TGCGCCAGCAGCCAAGATAGAGGCAGCGTCTACGAGCAGTACTTC.

This clone was detected once. The chain uses TRBV5-1 and TRBJ1-1, with TRBD1 as a possible D gene (6 bases). The CDR3 sequence is 14 residues long. CDR1 and CDR2 (germline): SGHRS, YFSETQ. Trimming cost V 0 bases and J 3 bases, with 9 bases left between them. DNA for the CDR3: TGCGCCAGCAGCTTGGACAGGGCCTACACTGAAGCTTTCTTT. Translating it yields CASSLDRAYTEAFF.

This chain links TRBV28 with TRBJ1-1; unclear D gene. The CDR3 is 14 residues long. V shed 2 bases and J shed 3 bases, with 10 bases lying between them. Germline CDR1 is MDHEN and CDR2 is SYDVKM. The CDR3 protein is CASSLGQRDTEAFF. As DNA, the CDR3 is TGTGCCAGCAGTTTAGGGCAGAGGGACACTGAAGCTTTCTTT.

This chain uses TRBV2 with TRBJ2-2; TRBD2 might be the D (5 bases). Trimming took 7 bases from V and 6 from J, leaving 12 bases between them. CDR1 is SNHLY, CDR2 FYNNEI, per germline. This CDR3 comprises 13 residues. In DNA form, the CDR3 reads TGTGCCAGCACTACTAGTGTAGCCGGGGAGCTGTTTTTT. Amino acid sequence: CASTTSVAGELFF.

The J gene is TRBJ2-1, the V gene TRBV5-4; TRBD2 matches at 12 bases. The V gene end was trimmed by 4 bases and the J gene end by 9 bases; junction bases not matched to a gene: 5. Germline V CDR1 and CDR2: SGHNT, YYREEE (reference sequence). The CDR3 consists of 14 residues. Here the CDR3 DNA reads TGTGCCAGCAGCCGACTAGCGGGAGATGGTGAGCAGTTCTTC. Residues: CASSRLAGDGEQFF.

The J gene is TRBJ2-7, the V gene TRBV28; D might be TRBD1 (6 bases). The CDR3 contains 13 residues. Germline V gives CDR1 MDHEN, CDR2 SYDVKM. The V and J ends lost 5 bases and 4 bases respectively, with 12 bases between them. The CDR3 protein is CASSLGTYYEQYF. The CDR3 coding sequence is TGTGCCAGCAGTCTCGGGACATATTACGAGCAGTACTTC.